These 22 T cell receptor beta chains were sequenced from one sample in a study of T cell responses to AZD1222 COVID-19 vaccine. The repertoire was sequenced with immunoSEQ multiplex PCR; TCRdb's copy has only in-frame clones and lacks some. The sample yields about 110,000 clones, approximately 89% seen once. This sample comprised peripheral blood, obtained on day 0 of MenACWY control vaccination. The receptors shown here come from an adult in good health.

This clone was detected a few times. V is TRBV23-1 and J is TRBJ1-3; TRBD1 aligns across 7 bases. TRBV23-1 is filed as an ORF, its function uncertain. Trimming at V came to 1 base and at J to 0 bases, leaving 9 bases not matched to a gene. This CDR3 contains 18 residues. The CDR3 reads CASSQWGAGGLSGNTIYF. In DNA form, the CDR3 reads TGCGCCAGCAGTCAATGGGGGGCAGGGGGTCTCTCTGGAAACACCATATATTTT.

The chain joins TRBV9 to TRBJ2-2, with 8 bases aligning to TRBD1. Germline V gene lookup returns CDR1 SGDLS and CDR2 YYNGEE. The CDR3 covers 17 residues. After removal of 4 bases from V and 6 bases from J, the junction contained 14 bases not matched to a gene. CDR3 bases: TGTGCCAGCAGCCCCCAGACGGGGACAGGCCCTTCCGGGGAGCTGTTTTTT. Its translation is CASSPQTGTGPSGELFF.

The CDR3 nucleotides read TGCGCCAGCAGCCAAGATCCTCACAGGGGTTTTGGAAACACCATATATTTT. Its protein product is CASSQDPHRGFGNTIYF. The rearrangement links TRBV4-3 to TRBJ1-3; 7 bases agree with TRBD1. The trim removed 0 bases at V and 3 bases at J, leaving 8 bases unmatched. The CDR3 covers 17 residues. Germline assignment: CDR1 LGHNA and CDR2 YSLEER.

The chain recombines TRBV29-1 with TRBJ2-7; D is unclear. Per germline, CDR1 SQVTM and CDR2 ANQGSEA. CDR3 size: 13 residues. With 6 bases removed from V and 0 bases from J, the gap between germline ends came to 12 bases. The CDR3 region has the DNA TGCAGCGTAATGGACGGCGGCTCCTACGAGCAGTACTTC. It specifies CSVMDGGSYEQYF.

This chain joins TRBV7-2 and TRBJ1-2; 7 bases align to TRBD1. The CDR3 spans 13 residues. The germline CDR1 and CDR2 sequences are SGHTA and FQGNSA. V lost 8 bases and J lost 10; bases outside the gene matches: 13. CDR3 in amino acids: CASGGRGRGFYTF. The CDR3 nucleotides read TGTGCCAGCGGGGGTAGGGGGCGAGGTTTCTACACCTTC.

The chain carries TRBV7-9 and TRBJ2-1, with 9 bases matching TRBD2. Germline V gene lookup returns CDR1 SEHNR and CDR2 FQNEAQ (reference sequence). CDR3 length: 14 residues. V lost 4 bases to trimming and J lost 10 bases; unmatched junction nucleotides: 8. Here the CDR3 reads CASSSRSGGWEQFF. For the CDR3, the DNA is TGTGCCAGCAGCTCCCGAAGCGGGGGGTGGGAGCAGTTCTTC.

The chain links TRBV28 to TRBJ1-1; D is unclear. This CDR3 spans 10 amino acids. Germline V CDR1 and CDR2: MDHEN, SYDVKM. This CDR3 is CVTRHTEAFF. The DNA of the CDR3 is TGTGTGACGAGGCACACTGAAGCTTTCTTT.

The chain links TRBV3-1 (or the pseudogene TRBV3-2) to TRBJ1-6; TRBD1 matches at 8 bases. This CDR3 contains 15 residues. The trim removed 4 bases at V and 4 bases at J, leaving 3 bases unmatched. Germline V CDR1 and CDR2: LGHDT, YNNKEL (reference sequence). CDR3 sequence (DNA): TGTGCCAGCAGCCCAGGGGGCGGGTATAATTCACCCCTCCACTTT. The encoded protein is CASSPGGGYNSPLHF.

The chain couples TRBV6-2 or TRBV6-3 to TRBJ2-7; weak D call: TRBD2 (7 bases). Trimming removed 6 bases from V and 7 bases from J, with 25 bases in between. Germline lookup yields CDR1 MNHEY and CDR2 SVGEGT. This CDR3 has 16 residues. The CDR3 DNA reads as TGTGCCAGCAGCCGAACCGCGGGGGCTGGGGCAGGTGAGCAGTACTTC. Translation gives CASSRTAGAGAGEQYF.

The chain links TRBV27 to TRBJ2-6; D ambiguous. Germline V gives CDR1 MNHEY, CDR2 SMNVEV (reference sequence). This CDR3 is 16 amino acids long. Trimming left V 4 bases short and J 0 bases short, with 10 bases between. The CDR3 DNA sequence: TGTGCCAGCAGTTCAAATCTAGACTCTGGGGCCAACGTCCTGACTTTC. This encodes CASSSNLDSGANVLTF.

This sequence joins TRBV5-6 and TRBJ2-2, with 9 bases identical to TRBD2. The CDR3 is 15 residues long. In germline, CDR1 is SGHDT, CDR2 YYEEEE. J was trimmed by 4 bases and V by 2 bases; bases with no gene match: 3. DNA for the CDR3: TGTGCCAGCAGCTTATTTAGCGGGAGCACCGGGGAGCTGTTTTTT. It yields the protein CASSLFSGSTGELFF. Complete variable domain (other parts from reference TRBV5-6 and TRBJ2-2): DAGVTQSPTHLIKTRGQQVTLRCSPKSGHDTVSWYQQALGQGPQFIFQYYEEEERQRGNFPDRFSGHQFPNYSSELNVNALLLGDSALYLCASSLFSGSTGELFFGEGSRLTVL.

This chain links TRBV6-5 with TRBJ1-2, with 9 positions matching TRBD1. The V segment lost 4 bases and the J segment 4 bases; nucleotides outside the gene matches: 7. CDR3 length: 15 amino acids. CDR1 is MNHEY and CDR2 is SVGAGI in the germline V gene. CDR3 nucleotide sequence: TGTGCCAGCAGTTCGAACAGGGGGCCTGCCTATGGCTACACCTTC. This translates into CASSSNRGPAYGYTF.

CDR3 loop: CASSPLLGENTEAFF. The CDR3 region has the DNA TGCGCCAGCAGCCCCTTGCTCGGGGAGAACACTGAAGCTTTCTTT. The rearrangement links TRBV4-3 to TRBJ1-1; D unresolved. This CDR3 contains 15 residues. V was pared by 4 bases and J by 1 base, with 13 bases between. Germline CDR1 and CDR2: LGHNA and YSLEER.

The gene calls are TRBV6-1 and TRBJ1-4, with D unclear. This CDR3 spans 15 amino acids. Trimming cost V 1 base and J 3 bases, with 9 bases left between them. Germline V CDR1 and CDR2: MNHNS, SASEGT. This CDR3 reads CASSEGIWANEKLFF. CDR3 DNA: TGTGCCAGCAGTGAAGGGATTTGGGCTAATGAAAAACTGTTTTTT.

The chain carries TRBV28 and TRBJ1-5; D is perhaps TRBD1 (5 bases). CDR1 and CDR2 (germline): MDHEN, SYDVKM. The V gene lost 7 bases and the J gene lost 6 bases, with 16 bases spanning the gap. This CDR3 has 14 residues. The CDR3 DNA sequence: TGTGCCAGCACCTATGGGGCTCTGGGTCAGCCCCAGCATTTT. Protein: CASTYGALGQPQHF.

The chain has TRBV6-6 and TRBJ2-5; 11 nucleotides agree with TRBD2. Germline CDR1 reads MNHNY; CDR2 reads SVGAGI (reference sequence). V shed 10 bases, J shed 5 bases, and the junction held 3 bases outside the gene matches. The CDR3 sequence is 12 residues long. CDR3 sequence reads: CATSGGRETQYF. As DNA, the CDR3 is TGTGCCACTAGCGGGGGGCGGGAGACCCAGTACTTC.

The CDR3 region has the DNA TGTGCCAGCAGTGAAGCTAGGCAGGGGGCTACACAGGTGATCCGCGAGCAGTACTTC. It yields the protein CASSEARQGATQVIREQYF. The chain joins TRBV6-1 to TRBJ2-7; 8 bases map to TRBD1. The CDR3 runs to 19 residues. Germline CDR1 is MNHNS and CDR2 is SASEGT. J was trimmed by 6 bases and V by 0 bases; bases with no gene match: 19.

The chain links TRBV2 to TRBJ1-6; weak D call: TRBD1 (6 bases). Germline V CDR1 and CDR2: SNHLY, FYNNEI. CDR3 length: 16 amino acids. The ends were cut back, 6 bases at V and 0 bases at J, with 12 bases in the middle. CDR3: CASRSGQSSYNSPLHF. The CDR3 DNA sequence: TGTGCCAGCAGATCGGGACAAAGCTCCTATAATTCACCCCTCCACTTT.

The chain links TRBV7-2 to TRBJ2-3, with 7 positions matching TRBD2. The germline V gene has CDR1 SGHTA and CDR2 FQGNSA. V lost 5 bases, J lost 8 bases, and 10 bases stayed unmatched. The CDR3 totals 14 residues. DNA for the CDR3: TGTGCCAGCAGCCCTACGCTGACTAGCACTACGCAGTATTTT. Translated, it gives CASSPTLTSTTQYF. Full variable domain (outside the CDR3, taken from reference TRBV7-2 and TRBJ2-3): GAGVSQSPSNKVTEKGKDVELRCDPISGHTALYWYRQSLGQGLEFLIYFQGNSAPDKSGLPSDRFSAERTGGSVSTLTIQRTQQEDSAVYLCASSPTLTSTTQYFGPGTRLTVL.

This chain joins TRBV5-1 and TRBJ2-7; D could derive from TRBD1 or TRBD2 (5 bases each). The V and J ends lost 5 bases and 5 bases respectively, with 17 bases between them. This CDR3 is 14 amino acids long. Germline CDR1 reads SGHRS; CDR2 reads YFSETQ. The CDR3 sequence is CASRVGEVGHEQYF. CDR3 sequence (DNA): TGCGCCAGCAGGGTGGGGGAAGTCGGCCACGAGCAGTACTTC.

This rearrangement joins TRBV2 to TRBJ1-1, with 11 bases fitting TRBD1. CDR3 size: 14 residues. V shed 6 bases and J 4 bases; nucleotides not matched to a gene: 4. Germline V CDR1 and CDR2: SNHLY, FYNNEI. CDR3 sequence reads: CASSGQGAGTEAFF. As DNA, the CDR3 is TGTGCCAGCAGCGGACAGGGGGCAGGCACTGAAGCTTTCTTT.

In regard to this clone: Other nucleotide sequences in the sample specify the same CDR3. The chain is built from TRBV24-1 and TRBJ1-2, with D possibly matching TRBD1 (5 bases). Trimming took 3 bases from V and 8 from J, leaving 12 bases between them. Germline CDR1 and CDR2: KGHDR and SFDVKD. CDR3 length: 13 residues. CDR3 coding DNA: TGTGCCACCAGTGATGGGCAGGGACGAGGCTACACCTTC. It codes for CATSDGQGRGYTF.